Listed below are T cell receptor beta chains from one sample, sequenced in a study of control samples from healthy donors and cancer patients. Clones were read by immunoSEQ multiplex PCR, and TCRdb kept only the in-frame ones, dropping some. Here the sample table reports some 190,000 clones. The sample was blood. These receptors were collected from a woman younger than 45 in good health. The CDR3 runs from the conserved cysteine through the conserved F or W. D genes are given only for firm matches.

d_call	j_call	v_call	cdr3_nt	cdr3_aa
-	TRBJ2-7	TRBV4-1	TGCGCCAGCAGCTTCGGACGCAGCCTCACCTACGAGCAGTACTTC	CASSFGRSLTYEQYF
TRBD1	TRBJ2-3	TRBV5-1	TGCGCCAGCAGCTTGGACAGGGGGAGGGATACGCAGTATTTT	CASSLDRGRDTQYF
-	TRBJ1-1	TRBV5-1	TGCGCCAGCAGCTTGGTCGGGGGAAACACTGAAGCTTTCTTT	CASSLVGGNTEAFF
-	TRBJ2-3	TRBV5-8	TGTGCCAGCAGCTTAATAAGGGGGACAGATACGCAGTATTTT	CASSLIRGTDTQYF
-	TRBJ1-1	TRBV11-2	TGTGCCAGCAGCTTAGATCAGGGTCTGGCTTTCTTT	CASSLDQGLAFF
-	TRBJ2-1	TRBV27	TGTGCCAGCAGTTTGGCGGGACTGTACGATGAGCAGTTCTTC	CASSLAGLYDEQFF
-	TRBJ2-7	TRBV7-8	TGTGCCAGCAGCTTAGCCTTGCGGCCAAGCGGGTACGAGCAGTACTTC	CASSLALRPSGYEQYF
-	TRBJ2-7	TRBV28	TGTGCCAGCAGTTCCCCCGGGAGTTCGGTCGAGCAGTACTTC	CASSSPGSSVEQYF
-	TRBJ1-4	TRBV13	TGTGCCACCCAAAAGGGGAAGGGACTCAATGAAAAACTGTTTTTT	CATQKGKGLNEKLFF
TRBD1	TRBJ2-7	TRBV3-1/TRBV3-2	TGTGCCAGCAGCCAAGCAGGACAGGGGTTGAGGTACGAGCAGTACTTC	CASSQAGQGLRYEQYF
TRBD1	TRBJ1-2	TRBV19	TGTGCCAGTAGCATGGCGACAGGGGGCGACCCTTATGGCTACACCTTC	CASSMATGGDPYGYTF
TRBD2	TRBJ2-5	TRBV6-6	TGTGCCAGCAGTCGCGGGGGGCCCGTTGGTGAGACCCAGTACTTC	CASSRGGPVGETQYF
-	TRBJ1-2	TRBV2	TGTGCCAGGCTTACAGGGCCTCGACCGTCCTTC	CARLTGPRPSF
-	TRBJ1-2	TRBV12-3/TRBV12-4	TGTGCCAGCAGTTTACGGGGTGCTTATGGCTGCACCTTC	CASSLRGAYGCTF
-	TRBJ2-7	TRBV5-4	TGTGCCAGCAGCTTGGCGGGAGCTAGCGAGCAGTACTTC	CASSLAGASEQYF
-	TRBJ2-5	TRBV4-2	TGTGCCAGCAGCCAAGGGGCAAGCGCTGAGACCCAGTACTTC	CASSQGASAETQYF
-	TRBJ1-2	TRBV10-1	TGCGCCAGCAGTGAAACTTCGCTTCGGCATGGCTACACCTTC	CASSETSLRHGYTF
-	TRBJ1-2	TRBV25-1	TGTGCCAGCAGTAAAGGACCGAACTATGGCTACACCTTC	CASSKGPNYGYTF
TRBD1	TRBJ2-1	TRBV4-1	TGCGCCAGCAGCTTTCGACAGGGGGCATACAATGAGCAGTTCTTC	CASSFRQGAYNEQFF
TRBD1	TRBJ1-3	TRBV15	TGTGCCACCAGCAGAACGGACAGGGGCAGAGGAAACACCATATATTTT	CATSRTDRGRGNTIYF
TRBD2	TRBJ2-1	TRBV4-1	TGCGCCAGCAGCCAAGCCCTAGCGGGGTCGAGCTCCTACAATGAGCAGTTCTTC	CASSQALAGSSSYNEQFF
TRBD1	TRBJ2-1	TRBV5-1	TGCGCCAGCAGCCCCTTCGGGACAGGGGAAAATGAGCAGTTCTTC	CASSPFGTGENEQFF
-	TRBJ1-1	TRBV9	TGTGCCAGCACGGGGGGCGCGGGGATGAACACTGAAGCTTTCTTT	CASTGGAGMNTEAFF
-	TRBJ1-2	TRBV2	TGTGCCAGCAGTGTTCGGTACACGGGTTATGGCTACACCTTC	CASSVRYTGYGYTF
TRBD1	TRBJ1-5	TRBV7-2	TGTGCCAGCAGCCCCCCCCGACAGGGTTTTACCCAGCCCCAGCATTTT	CASSPPRQGFTQPQHF
-	TRBJ1-4	TRBV2	TGTGCCAGCAGCGGGCAAGTTAATGAAAAACTGTTTTTT	CASSGQVNEKLFF
-	TRBJ1-3	TRBV5-1	TGCGCCAGCAGCTCTTCGGGAGGACACAACAAGGCCATATATTTT	CASSSSGGHNKAIYF
-	TRBJ2-2	TRBV5-1	TGCGCCAGCAGCTTGGGACAGCCGAACACCGGGGAGCTGTTTTTT	CASSLGQPNTGELFF
-	TRBJ1-3	TRBV29-1	TGCAGCGTTGCTTGGGGGCAAGGAAACACCATATATTTT	CSVAWGQGNTIYF
-	TRBJ1-5	TRBV18	TGTGCCAGCTCACCACAGGATCAGCCCCAGCATTTT	CASSPQDQPQHF
TRBD1	TRBJ2-2	TRBV6-2/TRBV6-3	TGTGCCAGCAGTCCCGACAGGGCCCCCGGGGAGCTGTTTTTT	CASSPDRAPGELFF
-	TRBJ1-1	TRBV2	TGTGCCAGCAGGCCCGGGCCTGAAGCTTTCTTT	CASRPGPEAFF
-	TRBJ1-5	TRBV6-2/TRBV6-3	TGTGCCAGCAGTCGGCCAGGGGTAAATCAGCCCCAGCATTTT	CASSRPGVNQPQHF
-	TRBJ1-1	TRBV21-1	TGTGCCAGCAGCCCACGGACAGGGCGGACTGAAGCTTTCTTT	CASSPRTGRTEAFF
-	TRBJ2-5	TRBV5-4	TGTGCCAGCAGCCTCCTGGGGGTACGGCAAGAGACCCAGTACTTC	CASSLLGVRQETQYF
-	TRBJ2-5	TRBV11-2	TGTGCCAGCAGTGTCTGGGAGGGGGCCACCCAAGAGACCCAGTACTTC	CASSVWEGATQETQYF
-	TRBJ1-6	TRBV25-1	TGTGCCAGCAGTAGGGACCGCCATAATTCACCCCTCCACTTT	CASSRDRHNSPLHF
TRBD2	TRBJ2-7	TRBV5-1	TGCGCCAGCAGCTTGCGGCGGGGGGGGATCTACGAGCAGTACTTC	CASSLRRGGIYEQYF